This TCR beta chain was retrieved from a study of lymphopenia after photon versus proton radiotherapy. Study outcomes and limitations: Larger post-nadir TCR diversity loss correlated inversely with survival in deceased patients. Survival link was tested only in deceased patients; proton benefit remains a possibility. Oligoclonal CD8+ Temra expansion after nadir drove photon patients' diversity drop. Relative stability marked proton patients; photon patients lost diversity and naive cells.

Sequencing used immunoSEQ multiplex PCR; TCRdb keeps in-frame clones, though not all of them. The repertoire holds around 25,000 clones, with more than 75% as singletons. This CDR3 is 14 amino acids long. The V gene's germline CDR1 is SEHNR and CDR2 FQNEAQ (reference sequence). V lost 3 bases and J lost 5, with 14 bases in between. A word on this clone: Its matching antigen is unknown.

Here the sequenced sample was peripheral blood, taken from a patient treated with photon-based radiotherapy. This rearrangement joins TRBV7-9 to TRBJ2-7; D is unclear. The clonotype comes from a woman in her forties or fifties with cholangiocarcinoma. CDR3 sequence reads: CASSFRIPYDEQYF. CDR3 coding DNA: TGTGCCAGCAGCTTTAGGATCCCGTACGACGAGCAGTACTTC.